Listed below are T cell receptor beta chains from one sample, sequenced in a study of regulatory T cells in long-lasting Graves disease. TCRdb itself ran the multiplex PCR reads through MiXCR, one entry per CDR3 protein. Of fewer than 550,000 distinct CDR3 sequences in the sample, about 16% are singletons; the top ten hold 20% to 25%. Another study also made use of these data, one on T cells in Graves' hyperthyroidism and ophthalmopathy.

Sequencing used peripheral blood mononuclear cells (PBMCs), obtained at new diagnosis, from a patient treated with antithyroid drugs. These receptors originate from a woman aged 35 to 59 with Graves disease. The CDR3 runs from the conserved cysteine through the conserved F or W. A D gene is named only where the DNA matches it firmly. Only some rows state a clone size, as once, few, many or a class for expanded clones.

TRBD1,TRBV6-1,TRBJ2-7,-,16,TGTGCCAGCAGTGAAACCGGGACAGGGATTACCTACGAGCAGTACTTC,CASSETGTGITYEQYF
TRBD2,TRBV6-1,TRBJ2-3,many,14,TGTGCCAGCATTCCGACTAGCGGGGCAGATACGCAGTATTTT,CASIPTSGADTQYF
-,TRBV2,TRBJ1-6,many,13,TGTGCCAGCAGGGGCGCGGGTAATTCACCCCTCCACTTT,CASRGAGNSPLHF
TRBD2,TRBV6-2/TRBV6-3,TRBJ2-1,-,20,TGTGCCAGCAGTGAATACCTACCAGGGGCGGGGGGGCCCTCCTACAATGAGCAGTTCTTC,CASSEYLPGAGGPSYNEQFF
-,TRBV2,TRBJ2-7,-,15,TGTGCCAGCAGTGAAAAAGTGGGGGGGCCCTACGAGCAGTACTTC,CASSEKVGGPYEQYF
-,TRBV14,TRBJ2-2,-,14,TGTGCCAGCAGCTACATGCCCGGAACCGGGGAGCTGTTTTTT,CASSYMPGTGELFF
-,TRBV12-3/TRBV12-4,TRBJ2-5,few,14,TGTGCCAGCAGGCTAGGGGGGATTCAAGAGACCCAGTACTTC,CASRLGGIQETQYF
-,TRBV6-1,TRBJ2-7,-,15,TGTGCCAGCAGTGGAGGATTCGGGGCACCCTACGAGCAGTACTTC,CASSGGFGAPYEQYF
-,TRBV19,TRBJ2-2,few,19,TGTGCCAGTAGCACAAGCCCATACAGGATTCTGCCGAACACCGGGGAGCTGTTTTTT,CASSTSPYRILPNTGELFF
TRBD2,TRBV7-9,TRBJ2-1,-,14,TGTGCCAGCAGGCTAGGCTCGGGGGGGGTCGAGCAGTTCTTC,CASRLGSGGVEQFF
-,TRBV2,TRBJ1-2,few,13,TGTGCCAGCACCTCCCCGCGGCGGCCTGGCTACACCTTC,CASTSPRRPGYTF
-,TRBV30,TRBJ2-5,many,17,TGTGCCTGGAGTGTAGGGGACTTCCTCAGTCCAAGGGAGACCCAGTACTTC,CAWSVGDFLSPRETQYF
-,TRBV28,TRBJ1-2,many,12,TGTGCCAGCAGTCCCCGACAGTATGGCTACACCTTC,CASSPRQYGYTF
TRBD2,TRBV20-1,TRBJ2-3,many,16,TGCAGTGCTCCAGATCGGACTAGCCAGAGCACAGATACGCAGTATTTT,CSAPDRTSQSTDTQYF
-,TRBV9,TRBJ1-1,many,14,TGTGCCAGCAGCGTAGCGGGGGCAGGTACTGAAGCTTTCTTT,CASSVAGAGTEAFF
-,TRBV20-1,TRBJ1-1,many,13,TGCAGTGCTAGAGGGGGTCGGGGCACTGAAGCTTTCTTT,CSARGGRGTEAFF
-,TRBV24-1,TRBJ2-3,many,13,TGTGCCACCAGTGGTAAGGGAACAGATACGCAGTATTTT,CATSGKGTDTQYF
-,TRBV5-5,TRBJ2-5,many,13,TGTGCCAGCAGCTTGTTTCCGGGAGAGACCCAGTACTTC,CASSLFPGETQYF
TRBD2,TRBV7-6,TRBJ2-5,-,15,TGTGCCAGCAGCTCGTCGGCGGGGGACCAAGAGACCCAGTACTTC,CASSSSAGDQETQYF
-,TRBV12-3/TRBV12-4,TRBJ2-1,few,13,TGTGCCAGCAGTTTAGGAGCGCGCAATGAGCAGTTCTTC,CASSLGARNEQFF
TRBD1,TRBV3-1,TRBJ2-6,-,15,TGTGCCAGCAGCCTTTCGACAGGGATGGCCAACGTCCTGACTTTC,CASSLSTGMANVLTF
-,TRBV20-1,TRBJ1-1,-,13,TGCAGTGCTAGAGAGGGGGGGGGGACTGAAGCTTTCTTT,CSAREGGGTEAFF
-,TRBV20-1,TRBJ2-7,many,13,TGCAGTGCTAGAGTTCCGGGCTCCTACGAGCAGTACTTC,CSARVPGSYEQYF
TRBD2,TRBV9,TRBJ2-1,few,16,TGTGCCAGCAGCGTAGACGAGCGGGGGGCCTACAATGAGCAGTTCTTC,CASSVDERGAYNEQFF
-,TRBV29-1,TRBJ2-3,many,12,TGCAGCGCCCCGGCGAGCACAGATACGCAGTATTTT,CSAPASTDTQYF
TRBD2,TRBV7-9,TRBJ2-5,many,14,TGTGCCAGCAGCTCCACTAGCGGGGAAGAGACCCAGTACTTC,CASSSTSGEETQYF
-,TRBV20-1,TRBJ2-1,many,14,TGCAGTGCTAGCCGGGAAACTGCCTACAATGAGCAGTTCTTC,CSASRETAYNEQFF
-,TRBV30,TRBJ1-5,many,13,TGTGCCTGGAGTTCAGGGGTCAATCAGCCCCAGCATTTT,CAWSSGVNQPQHF
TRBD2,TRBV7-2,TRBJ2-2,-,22,TGTGCCAGCAGCCCCCAAAGTTCCCGGAGGACTAGCGGGGGGGCGGGGCCCGGGGAGCTGTTTTTT,CASSPQSSRRTSGGAGPGELFF
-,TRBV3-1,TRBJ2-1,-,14,TGTGCCAGCAGCCGCCGAGGGGATGGGGATGAGCAGTTCTTC,CASSRRGDGDEQFF
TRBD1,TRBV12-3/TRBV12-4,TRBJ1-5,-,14,TGTGCCAGCAGGATCCAGGGGGCGTCTCAGCCCCAGCATTTT,CASRIQGASQPQHF
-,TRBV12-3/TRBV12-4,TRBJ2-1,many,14,TGTGCCAGCAGTTGGTTATACTCCTACAATGAGCAGTTCTTC,CASSWLYSYNEQFF
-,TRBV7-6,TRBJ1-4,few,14,TGTGCCAGCAGCTTAATGGGTTCTAATGAAAAACTGTTTTTT,CASSLMGSNEKLFF
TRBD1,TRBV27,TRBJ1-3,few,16,TGTGCCAGCAGAGGACAGGGGATAAGCTCTGGAAACACCATATATTTT,CASRGQGISSGNTIYF
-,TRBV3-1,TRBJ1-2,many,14,TGTGCCAGCAGCCAAGATGGTCCTAACTATGGCTACACCTTC,CASSQDGPNYGYTF
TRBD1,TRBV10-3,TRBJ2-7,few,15,TGTGCCATCAGAAAAGCCGGGACAGGGGGCTACGAGCAGTACTTC,CAIRKAGTGGYEQYF
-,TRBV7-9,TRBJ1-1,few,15,TGTGCCAGCAGCTTAGGGGTGAGGACCCCCACTGAAGCTTTCTTT,CASSLGVRTPTEAFF
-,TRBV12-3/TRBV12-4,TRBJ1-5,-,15,TGTGCCAGCACCCCTCTTGGGGGTAGCAATCAGCCCCAGCATTTT,CASTPLGGSNQPQHF
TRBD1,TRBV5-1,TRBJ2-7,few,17,TGCGCCAGCAGCCAGGTTAGGGGGACAGGGCGAAGCTACGAGCAGTACTTC,CASSQVRGTGRSYEQYF